The present T cell receptor beta chain was sequenced within a study of cytomegalovirus exposure and HLA in healthy donors. A remark on this clone: Its target is unknown.

PCR involved 60 Vbeta and 13 Jbeta primers. The repertoire was sequenced with immunoSEQ multiplex PCR; TCRdb's copy has only in-frame clones and lacks some. This sample has under 200,000 clones, with roughly four fifths found just once. Study-wide results and limits: The study recorded fewer than 200 TCR beta chains that were cytomegalovirus-associated. Analysis performed later found roughly 17,000 TCR beta sequences associated with HLA alleles at 0.05 false discovery rate. Immune exposure was documented only through CMV serostatus.

Trimming took 2 bases from V and 0 from J, leaving 14 bases between them. Per the germline V gene, CDR1 is SGHRS and CDR2 is YFSETQ. The CDR3 has 16 residues. The origin of this receptor is a woman between 45 and 65 years old in good health and CMV-seronegative. The sequencing sample was made of PBMCs. The chain combines TRBV5-1 with TRBJ1-1, with D perhaps TRBD1 (6 bases). CDR3 in DNA: TGCGCCAGCAGCTTAGCAGGGGACCCAATGAACACTGAAGCTTTCTTT. Its translation is CASSLAGDPMNTEAFF.